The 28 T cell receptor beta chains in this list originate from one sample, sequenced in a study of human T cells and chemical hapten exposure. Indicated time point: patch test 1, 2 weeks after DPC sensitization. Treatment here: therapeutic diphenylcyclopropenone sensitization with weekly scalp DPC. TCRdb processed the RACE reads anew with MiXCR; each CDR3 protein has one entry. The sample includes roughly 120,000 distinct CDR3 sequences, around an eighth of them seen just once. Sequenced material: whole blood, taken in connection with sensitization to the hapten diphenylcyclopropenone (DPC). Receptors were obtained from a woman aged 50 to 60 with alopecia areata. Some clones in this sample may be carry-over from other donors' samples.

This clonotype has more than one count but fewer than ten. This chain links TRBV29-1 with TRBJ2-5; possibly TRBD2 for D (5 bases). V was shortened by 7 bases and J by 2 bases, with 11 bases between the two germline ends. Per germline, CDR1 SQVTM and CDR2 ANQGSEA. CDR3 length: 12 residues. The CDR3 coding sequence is TGCAGCGCGCTCCCGGGGCAAGAGACCCAGTACTTC. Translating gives CSALPGQETQYF.

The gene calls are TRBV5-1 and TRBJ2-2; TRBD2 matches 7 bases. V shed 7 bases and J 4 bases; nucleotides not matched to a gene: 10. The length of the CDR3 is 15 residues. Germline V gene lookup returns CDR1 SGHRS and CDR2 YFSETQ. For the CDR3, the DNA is TGCGCCAGCGGGGGGGTAGCAACCTCCACCGGGGAGCTGTTTTTT. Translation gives CASGGVATSTGELFF.

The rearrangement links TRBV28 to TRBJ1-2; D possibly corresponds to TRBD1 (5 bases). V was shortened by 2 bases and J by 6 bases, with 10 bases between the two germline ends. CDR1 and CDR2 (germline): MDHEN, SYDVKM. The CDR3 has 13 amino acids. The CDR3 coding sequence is TGTGCCAGCAGTTTAATGGGGCTCGATGGCTACACCTTC. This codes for CASSLMGLDGYTF.

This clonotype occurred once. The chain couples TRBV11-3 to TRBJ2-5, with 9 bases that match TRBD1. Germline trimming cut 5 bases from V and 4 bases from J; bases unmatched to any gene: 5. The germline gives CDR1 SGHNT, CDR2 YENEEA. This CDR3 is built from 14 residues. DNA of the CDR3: TGTGCCAGCAGCGTGGGACAGGGTCGAGAGACCCAGTACTTC. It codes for CASSVGQGRETQYF.

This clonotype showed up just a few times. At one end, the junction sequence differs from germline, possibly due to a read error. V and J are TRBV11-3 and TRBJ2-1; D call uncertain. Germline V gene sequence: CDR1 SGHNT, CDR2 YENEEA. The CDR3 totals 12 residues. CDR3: CASSLELGEQFF. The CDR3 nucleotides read TGTGCCAGCAGTTTAGAGTTAGGGGAGCAGTTCTTC.

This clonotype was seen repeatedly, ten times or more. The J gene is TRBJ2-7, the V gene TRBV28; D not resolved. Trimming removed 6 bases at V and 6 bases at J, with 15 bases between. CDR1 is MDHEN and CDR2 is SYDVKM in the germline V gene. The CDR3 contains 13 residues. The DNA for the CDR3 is TGTGCCAGCAGCTCCCATGGGAAAGGCGAGCAGTACTTC. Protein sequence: CASSSHGKGEQYF. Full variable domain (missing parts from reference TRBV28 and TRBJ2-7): DVKVTQSSRYLVKRTGEKVFLECVQDMDHENMFWYRQDPGLGLRLIYFSYDVKMKEKGDIPEGYSVSREKKERFSLILESASTNQTSMYLCASSSHGKGEQYFGPGTRLTVT.

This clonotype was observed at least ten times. Here the CDR3 reads CATSSWDRGSLAFF. CDR3 coding DNA: TGTGCCACCAGCAGCTGGGACAGGGGTTCTTTGGCTTTCTTT. This chain links TRBV15 with TRBJ1-1; 10 bases fit TRBD1. The CDR3 covers 14 residues. In germline, CDR1 is LNHNV, CDR2 YYDKDF (reference sequence). Losses at the gene ends were 3 bases for V and 11 bases for J; bases not matched to a gene: 9.

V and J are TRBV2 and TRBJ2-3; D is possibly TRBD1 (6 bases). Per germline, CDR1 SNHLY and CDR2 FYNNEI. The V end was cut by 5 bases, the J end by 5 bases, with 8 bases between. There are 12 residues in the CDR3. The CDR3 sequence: CASSTGIDTQYF. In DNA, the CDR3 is TGTGCCAGCAGTACAGGGATAGATACGCAGTATTTT. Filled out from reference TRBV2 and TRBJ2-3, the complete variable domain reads EPEVTQTPSHQVTQMGQEVILRCVPISNHLYFYWYRQILGQKVEFLVSFYNNEISEKSEIFDDQFSVERPDGSNFTLKIRSTKLEDSAMYFCASSTGIDTQYFGPGTRLTVL.

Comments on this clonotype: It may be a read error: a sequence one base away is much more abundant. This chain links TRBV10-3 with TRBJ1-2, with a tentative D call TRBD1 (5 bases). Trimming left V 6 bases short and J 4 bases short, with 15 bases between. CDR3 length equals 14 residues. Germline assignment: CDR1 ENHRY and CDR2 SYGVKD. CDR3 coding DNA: TGTGCCATCAGAGACCCCGACAGATCCTATGGCTACACCTTC. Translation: CAIRDPDRSYGYTF.

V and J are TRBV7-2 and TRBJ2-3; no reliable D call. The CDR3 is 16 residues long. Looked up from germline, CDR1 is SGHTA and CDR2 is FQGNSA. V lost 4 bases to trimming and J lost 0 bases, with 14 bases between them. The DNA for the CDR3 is TGTGCCAGCAGCTCCCATATGGGCACTAGCACAGATACGCAGTATTTT. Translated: CASSSHMGTSTDTQYF.

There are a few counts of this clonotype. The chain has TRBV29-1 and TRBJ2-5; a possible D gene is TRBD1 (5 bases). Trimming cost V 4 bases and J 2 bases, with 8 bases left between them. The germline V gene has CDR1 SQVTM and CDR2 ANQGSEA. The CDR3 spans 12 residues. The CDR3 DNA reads TGCAGCGTTGCCAGGGATCAAGAGACCCAGTACTTC. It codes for CSVARDQETQYF. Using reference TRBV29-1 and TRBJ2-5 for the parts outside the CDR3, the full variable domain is SAVISQKPSRDICQRGTSLTIQCQVDSQVTMMFWYRQQPGQSLTLIATANQGSEATYESGFVIDKFPISRPNLTFSTLTVSNMSPEDSSIYLCSVARDQETQYFGPGTRLLVL.

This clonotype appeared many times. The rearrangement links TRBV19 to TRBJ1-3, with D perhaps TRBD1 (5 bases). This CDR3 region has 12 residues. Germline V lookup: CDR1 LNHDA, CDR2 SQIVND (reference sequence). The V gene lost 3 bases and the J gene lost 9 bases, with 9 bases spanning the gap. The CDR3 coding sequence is TGTGCCAGTAGTATCAGGGATGGCACCATATATTTT. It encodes CASSIRDGTIYF.

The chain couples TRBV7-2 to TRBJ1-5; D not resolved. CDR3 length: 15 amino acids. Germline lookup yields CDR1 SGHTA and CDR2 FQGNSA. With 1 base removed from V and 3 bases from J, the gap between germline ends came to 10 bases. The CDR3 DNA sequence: TGTGCCAGCAGCTTAGTGTCGGATAACAATCAGCCCCAGCATTTT. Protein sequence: CASSLVSDNNQPQHF.

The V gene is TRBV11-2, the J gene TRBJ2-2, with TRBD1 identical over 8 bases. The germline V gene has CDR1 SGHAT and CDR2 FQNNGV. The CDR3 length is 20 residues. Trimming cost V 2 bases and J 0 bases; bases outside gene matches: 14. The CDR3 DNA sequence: TGTGCCAGCAGCTTACGTGCGCCCGGACAGGGAGGCCCGAACACCGGGGAGCTGTTTTTT. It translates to CASSLRAPGQGGPNTGELFF. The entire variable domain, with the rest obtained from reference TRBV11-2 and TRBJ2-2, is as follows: EAGVAQSPRYKIIEKRQSVAFWCNPISGHATLYWYQQILGQGPKLLIQFQNNGVVDDSQLPKDRFSAERLKGVDSTLKIQPAKLEDSAVYLCASSLRAPGQGGPNTGELFFGEGSRLTVL.

CDR3 DNA sequence: TGTGCCAGTAGTATGGACAGGGGCCAGCCCCAGCATTTT. It encodes CASSMDRGQPQHF. V gene TRBV19 combines with J gene TRBJ1-5, with TRBD1 matching over 9 bases. V lost 3 bases and J lost 7; bases outside the gene matches: 1. Germline lookup yields CDR1 LNHDA and CDR2 SQIVND (reference sequence). This CDR3 has 13 amino acids.

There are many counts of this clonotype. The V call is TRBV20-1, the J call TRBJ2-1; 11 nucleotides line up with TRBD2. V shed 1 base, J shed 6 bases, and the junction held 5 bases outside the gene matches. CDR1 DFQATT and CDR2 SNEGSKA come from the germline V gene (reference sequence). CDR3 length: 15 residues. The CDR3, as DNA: TGCAGTGCTAGAGTCGGGACTAGCGGCCTCAATGAGCAGTTCTTC. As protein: CSARVGTSGLNEQFF.

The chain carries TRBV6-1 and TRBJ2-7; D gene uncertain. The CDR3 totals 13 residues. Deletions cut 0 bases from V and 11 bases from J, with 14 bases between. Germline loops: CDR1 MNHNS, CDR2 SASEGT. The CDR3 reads CASSEAAPPREYF. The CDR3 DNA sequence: TGTGCCAGCAGTGAAGCGGCTCCTCCCCGGGAGTACTTC.

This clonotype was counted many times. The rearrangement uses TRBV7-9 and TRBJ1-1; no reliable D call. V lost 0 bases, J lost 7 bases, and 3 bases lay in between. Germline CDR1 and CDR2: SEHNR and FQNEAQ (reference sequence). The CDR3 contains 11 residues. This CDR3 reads CASSLASEAFF. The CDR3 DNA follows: TGTGCCAGCAGCTTAGCGAGTGAAGCTTTCTTT.

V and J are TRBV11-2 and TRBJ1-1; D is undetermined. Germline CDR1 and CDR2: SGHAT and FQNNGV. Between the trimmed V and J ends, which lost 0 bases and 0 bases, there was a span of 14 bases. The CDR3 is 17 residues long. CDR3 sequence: CASSLDPARGLNTEAFF. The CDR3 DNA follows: TGTGCCAGCAGCTTAGACCCGGCCCGGGGTCTGAACACTGAAGCTTTCTTT.

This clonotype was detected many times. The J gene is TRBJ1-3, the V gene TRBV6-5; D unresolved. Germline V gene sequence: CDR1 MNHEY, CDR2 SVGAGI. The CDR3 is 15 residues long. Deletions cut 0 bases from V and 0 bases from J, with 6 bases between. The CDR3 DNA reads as TGTGCCAGCAGTTACTCCACAGCCTCTGGAAACACCATATATTTT. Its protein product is CASSYSTASGNTIYF.

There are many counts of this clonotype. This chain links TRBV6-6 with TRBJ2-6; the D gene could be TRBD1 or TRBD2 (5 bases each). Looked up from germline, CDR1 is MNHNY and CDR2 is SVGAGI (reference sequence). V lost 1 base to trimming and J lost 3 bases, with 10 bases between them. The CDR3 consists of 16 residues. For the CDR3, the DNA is TGTGCCAGCAGTTACTTGGGGGTGATTGGGGCCAACGTCCTGACTTTC. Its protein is CASSYLGVIGANVLTF.

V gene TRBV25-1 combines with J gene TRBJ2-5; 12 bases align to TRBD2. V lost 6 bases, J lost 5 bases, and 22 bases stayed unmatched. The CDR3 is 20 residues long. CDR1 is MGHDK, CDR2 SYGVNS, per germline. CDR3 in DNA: TGTGCCAGCAGCCTACCCCCGGGAGGGGGGACTAGCGGGCAAGCCGAGACCCAGTACTTC. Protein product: CASSLPPGGGTSGQAETQYF.

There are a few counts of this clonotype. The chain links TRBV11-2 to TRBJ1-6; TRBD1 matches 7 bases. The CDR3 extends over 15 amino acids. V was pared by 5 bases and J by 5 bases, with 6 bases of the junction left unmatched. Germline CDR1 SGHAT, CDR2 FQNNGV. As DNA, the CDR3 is TGTGCCAGCAGCCCGGACAGGCCCCATAATTCACCCCTCCACTTT. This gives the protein CASSPDRPHNSPLHF. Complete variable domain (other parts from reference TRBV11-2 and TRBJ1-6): EAGVAQSPRYKIIEKRQSVAFWCNPISGHATLYWYQQILGQGPKLLIQFQNNGVVDDSQLPKDRFSAERLKGVDSTLKIQPAKLEDSAVYLCASSPDRPHNSPLHFGNGTRLTVT.

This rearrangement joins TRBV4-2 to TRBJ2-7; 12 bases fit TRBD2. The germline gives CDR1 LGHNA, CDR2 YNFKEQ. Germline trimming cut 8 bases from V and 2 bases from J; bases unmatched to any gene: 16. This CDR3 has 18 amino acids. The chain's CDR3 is CASAREARGLAGAYEQYF. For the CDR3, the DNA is TGTGCCAGCGCCCGAGAGGCCCGGGGACTAGCGGGCGCCTACGAGCAGTACTTC.

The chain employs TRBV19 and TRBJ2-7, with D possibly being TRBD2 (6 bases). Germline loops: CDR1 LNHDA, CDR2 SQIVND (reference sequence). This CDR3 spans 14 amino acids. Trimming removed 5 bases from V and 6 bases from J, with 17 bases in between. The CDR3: CASSVGLNTGEQYF. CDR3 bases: TGTGCCAGTAGTGTGGGACTTAACACGGGCGAGCAGTACTTC. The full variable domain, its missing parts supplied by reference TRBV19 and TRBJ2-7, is DGGITQSPKYLFRKEGQNVTLSCEQNLNHDAMYWYRQDPGQGLRLIYYSQIVNDFQKGDIAEGYSVSREKKESFPLTVTSAQKNPTAFYLCASSVGLNTGEQYFGPGTRLTVT.

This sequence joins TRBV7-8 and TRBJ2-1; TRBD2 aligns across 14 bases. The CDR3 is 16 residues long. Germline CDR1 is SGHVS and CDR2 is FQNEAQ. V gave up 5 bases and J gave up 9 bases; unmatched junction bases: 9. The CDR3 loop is CASSLPGTSGSLEQFF. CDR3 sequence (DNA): TGTGCCAGCAGCCTACCCGGGACTAGCGGGAGCCTTGAGCAGTTCTTC.

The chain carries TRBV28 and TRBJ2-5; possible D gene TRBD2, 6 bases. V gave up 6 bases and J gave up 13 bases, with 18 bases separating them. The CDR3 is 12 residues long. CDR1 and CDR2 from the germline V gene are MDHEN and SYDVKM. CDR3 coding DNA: TGTGCCAGCAGAAATTCGGGACTCATCACGTACTTC. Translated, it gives CASRNSGLITYF.

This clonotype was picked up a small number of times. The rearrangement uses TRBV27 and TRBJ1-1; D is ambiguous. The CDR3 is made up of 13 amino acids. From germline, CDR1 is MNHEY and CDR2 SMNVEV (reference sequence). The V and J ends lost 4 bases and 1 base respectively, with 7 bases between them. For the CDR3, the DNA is TGTGCCAGCAGTTGGTCGCGGAACACTGAAGCTTTCTTT. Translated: CASSWSRNTEAFF.